One sample yielded the 19 T cell receptor beta chains listed below, sequenced in a study of T cell responses to AZD1222 COVID-19 vaccine. Produced via immunoSEQ multiplex PCR; TCRdb's table is partial and in-frame only. The table has 95,000 to 150,000 clones, around 87% seen once. This material consisted of peripheral blood, taken on day 0 of AZD1222 vaccination. The receptors were gathered from an adult in good health.

The chain combines TRBV19 with TRBJ2-5; no clear D gene. CDR1 is LNHDA, CDR2 SQIVND, per germline (reference sequence). This CDR3 has 15 amino acids. The V and J ends lost 7 bases and 5 bases respectively, with 20 bases between them. CDR3 sequence reads: CASIQPVRLWETQYF. The CDR3 DNA reads as TGTGCCAGTATCCAACCTGTCCGACTGTGGGAGACCCAGTACTTC.

The genes are TRBV19 and TRBJ1-2, with TRBD1 matching 10 bases. With 4 bases clipped from V and 3 bases from J, the junction kept 5 bases outside the gene matches. This CDR3 contains 15 residues. Germline-derived CDR1 and CDR2 are LNHDA and SQIVND (reference sequence). For the CDR3, the DNA is TGTGCCAGTAGTACCGGGACAGGGGTATACTATGGCTACACCTTC. Protein product: CASSTGTGVYYGYTF.

The chain employs TRBV15 and TRBJ1-5, with D uncertain. The CDR3 contains 15 residues. Per germline, CDR1 LNHNV and CDR2 YYDKDF (reference sequence). Trimming cost V 5 bases and J 0 bases, with 11 bases left between them. The CDR3 coding sequence is TGTGCCACCAGCCCCCTCGCCTCTAGCAATCAGCCCCAGCATTTT. Translated: CATSPLASSNQPQHF.

This clone was detected only once. The chain links TRBV19 to TRBJ1-5, with D maybe TRBD1 (5 bases). CDR1 and CDR2 (germline): LNHDA, SQIVND (reference sequence). Trimming cost V 3 bases and J 0 bases, with 9 bases left between them. This CDR3 is built from 15 residues. CDR3 in DNA: TGTGCCAGTAGTATGGGGCACCTTAGCAATCAGCCCCAGCATTTT. Its translation: CASSMGHLSNQPQHF.

Details on this clone: A read error may account for a junction end that differs from germline. The rearrangement joins TRBV5-1 to TRBJ1-1, with D unresolved. Germline V gene sequence: CDR1 SGHRS, CDR2 YFSETQ. This CDR3 is built from 13 residues. CDR3 in DNA: TGCGCCAGCAGTAAGAATACGAACAATGAAGCTTTCTTT. Amino acid sequence: CASSKNTNNEAFF.

The gene calls are TRBV19 and TRBJ2-3, with 8 positions matching TRBD2. Germline lookup yields CDR1 LNHDA and CDR2 SQIVND (reference sequence). After removal of 1 base from V and 0 bases from J, the junction contained 3 bases not matched to a gene. CDR3 length: 16 amino acids. The CDR3 nucleotides are TGTGCCAGTAGTATAGGGGGGACTAGTAGCACAGATACGCAGTATTTT. Translated, it gives CASSIGGTSSTDTQYF.

This chain joins TRBV4-2 and TRBJ1-5, with a tentative D call TRBD1 (5 bases). The germline V gene encodes CDR1 LGHNA and CDR2 YNFKEQ. V lost 1 base and J lost 7, with 11 bases in between. This CDR3 has 14 residues. The CDR3 loop reads CASSQVAGVQPQHF. The CDR3 DNA follows: TGTGCCAGCAGCCAAGTGGCGGGGGTCCAGCCCCAGCATTTT.

The rearrangement links TRBV5-1 to TRBJ2-5; D is ambiguous. The CDR3 totals 14 residues. Between the trimmed V and J ends, which lost 5 bases and 1 base, there was a span of 12 bases. Germline CDR1 SGHRS, CDR2 YFSETQ. CDR3 loop: CASSLWPTQETQYF. In DNA, the CDR3 is TGCGCCAGCAGTTTATGGCCGACCCAAGAGACCCAGTACTTC.

The J gene is TRBJ1-1, the V gene TRBV11-2; possible D gene TRBD1, 5 bases. V shed 4 bases and J shed 5 bases, with 11 bases lying between them. This CDR3 comprises 13 residues. Looked up from germline, CDR1 is SGHAT and CDR2 is FQNNGV. CDR3 protein: CASSYLGGTEAFF. CDR3 DNA: TGTGCCAGCAGCTACCTGGGGGGAACTGAAGCTTTCTTT.

This chain connects TRBV27 to TRBJ2-1; D call uncertain. This CDR3 comprises 12 residues. Germline V gives CDR1 MNHEY, CDR2 SMNVEV (reference sequence). The germline V and J ends were trimmed by 3 bases and 7 bases, with 7 bases remaining between them. CDR3 amino acids: CASSFGPNEQFF. The CDR3 region has the DNA TGTGCCAGCAGTTTTGGGCCTAATGAGCAGTTCTTC.

A single count supports this clone. The chain has TRBV10-3 and TRBJ2-3, with 8 bases that match TRBD2. V lost 2 bases and J lost 4; bases outside the gene matches: 5. The CDR3 contains 15 residues. Germline V lookup: CDR1 ENHRY, CDR2 SYGVKD. CDR3 sequence: CAISERAGGADTQYF. CDR3 in DNA: TGTGCCATCAGTGAGAGGGCGGGGGGTGCAGATACGCAGTATTTT.

This sequence joins TRBV4-1 and TRBJ1-5, with 7 bases matching TRBD1. Unmatched junction bases numbered 5, after V lost 0 bases and J lost 0 bases. From germline, CDR1 is MGHRA and CDR2 YSYEKL. The CDR3 runs 17 residues. The CDR3 spells CASSQDRDSNSNQPQHF. The DNA of the CDR3 is TGCGCCAGCAGCCAAGATCGGGACAGCAATAGCAATCAGCCCCAGCATTTT.

The chain links TRBV19 to TRBJ1-2; no definite D call. The CDR3 is 14 amino acids. Trimming shortened V by 1 base and J by 0 bases, and 6 bases separated the two germline ends. Germline loops: CDR1 LNHDA, CDR2 SQIVND (reference sequence). The chain's CDR3 is CASSIVWTNYGYTF. DNA for the CDR3: TGTGCCAGTAGTATAGTTTGGACTAACTATGGCTACACCTTC.

The genes are TRBV5-1 and TRBJ2-7, with TRBD1 identical over 7 bases. Germline values: CDR1 SGHRS, CDR2 YFSETQ. J was trimmed by 0 bases and V by 6 bases; bases with no gene match: 6. The CDR3 is made up of 14 amino acids. CDR3 sequence (DNA): TGCGCCAGCAATCCGACAGGGCACTCCTACGAGCAGTACTTC. It specifies CASNPTGHSYEQYF.

The chain uses TRBV11-2 and TRBJ1-6; TRBD1 matches 7 bases. The CDR3 sequence is 14 residues long. From germline, CDR1 is SGHAT and CDR2 FQNNGV. The trim removed 4 bases at V and 9 bases at J, leaving 6 bases unmatched. CDR3 in DNA: TGTGCCAGCAGCTCCCGGGACAGTAGTTCACCCCTCCACTTT. As protein: CASSSRDSSSPLHF.

J is TRBJ1-1 and V is TRBV25-1; 9 nucleotides line up with TRBD1. Per the germline V gene, CDR1 is MGHDK and CDR2 is SYGVNS. V shed 3 bases, J shed 5 bases, and the junction held 10 bases outside the gene matches. The CDR3 runs to 16 residues. The CDR3 sequence is CASSESSGTGKTEAFF. In nucleotides, the CDR3 is TGTGCCAGCAGTGAGTCGTCCGGGACAGGGAAGACTGAAGCTTTCTTT. The variable domain in full, completed from reference TRBV25-1 and TRBJ1-1, reads EADIYQTPRYLVIGTGKKITLECSQTMGHDKMYWYQQDPGMELHLIHYSYGVNSTEKGDLSSESTVSRIRTEHFPLTLESARPSHTSQYLCASSESSGTGKTEAFFGQGTRLTVV.

The chain links TRBV4-1 to TRBJ2-4; no reliable D call. V lost 1 base and J lost 4, with 8 bases in between. Germline lookup yields CDR1 MGHRA and CDR2 YSYEKL. The CDR3 length is 14 residues. DNA of the CDR3: TGCGCCAGCAGCCAAGGCAGGTCTAAAAACATTCAGTACTTC. This translates into CASSQGRSKNIQYF.

The chain recombines TRBV7-2 with TRBJ1-1; 7 positions agree with TRBD1. CDR3 length equals 14 residues. The germline V gene has CDR1 SGHTA and CDR2 FQGNSA. The V and J ends lost 1 base and 5 bases, in that order; junction bases with no gene match: 4. CDR3 loop: CASSLEQGWTEAFF. CDR3 nucleotides: TGTGCCAGCAGCTTAGAACAGGGGTGGACTGAAGCTTTCTTT.

This sequence joins TRBV10-3 and TRBJ2-5, with D perhaps given as TRBD1 or TRBD2 (6 bases each). The germline gives CDR1 ENHRY, CDR2 SYGVKD. V dropped 10 bases and J dropped 5 bases, with 14 bases sitting between them. CDR3 length: 12 residues. The CDR3 DNA reads TGTGCCACCACGGGGGCGGGGGAGACCCAGTACTTC. Its protein is CATTGAGETQYF.